The clone carrying this TCR beta chain came up a few times. As yet, its antigen is unknown. Time point indicated: persistent/refractory GD, antithyroid drugs over 5 years with positive TRAb. Construction of the TCR library relied on RNA isolated from PBMCs. Recruitment took place at an endocrinology department in Xi'an, China. V lost 0 bases, J lost 4 bases, and 13 bases lay in between. CDR3 length: 15 amino acids. The germline gives CDR1 SGHDT, CDR2 YYEEEE. Building the TCR beta libraries relied on iRepertoire HTBI primers, and CDR3 regions underwent Arm-PCR. TCRdb fed the multiplex PCR reads into MiXCR, producing one record per CDR3 protein. The sample holds 500,000 to 700,000 distinct CDR3 sequences, about 30% seen once. The data were obtained in a study of regulatory T cells in long-lasting Graves disease. Whole-study findings and limits: Graves' patients with persistent disease showed TCR diversity lower than patients newly diagnosed. New patients shared fewer public clonotypes (over 900) than persistent patients did (about 3,000).

The chain links TRBV5-6 to TRBJ1-2; D is perhaps TRBD1 (5 bases). Source: peripheral blood mononuclear cells (PBMCs), taken when the disease was refractory, from a patient treated with antithyroid drugs. The sequence derives from a female donor with Graves disease. The CDR3 protein is CASSLEQDWSYGYTF. The DNA for the CDR3 is TGTGCCAGCAGCTTGGAACAGGACTGGAGCTATGGCTACACCTTC.